This T cell receptor (beta chain) emerged from a study of long-term antiretroviral therapy in people with HIV. Overall study context: The immediate-ART recommendation dates to 2015, and the earliest samples predate it by about a decade.

Germline CDR1 is SGHAT and CDR2 is FQNNGV. This CDR3 spans 14 amino acids. Trimming at V came to 3 bases and at J to 15 bases, leaving 9 bases not matched to a gene. Running of the v3.0 immunoSEQ assay took place at survey level. The data were produced by immunoSEQ multiplex PCR, yet TCRdb's version contains in-frame clones alone and is incomplete. The table has about 16,000 clones, about 80% seen once. The chain is built from TRBV11-2 and TRBJ2-1; TRBD2 matches 12 bases. The material sequenced was unsorted PBMCs, taken 1.5 years before starting antiretroviral therapy. The TCR comes from a woman aged 45-65 years with HIV. The CDR3 reads CASSFQTSGGFGFF. The DNA for the CDR3 is TGTGCCAGCAGCTTTCAGACTAGCGGGGGTTTCGGGTTCTTC.